The next 9 T cell receptor beta chains were all read from a single sample in a study of T cell responses to AZD1222 COVID-19 vaccine. The protocol was immunoSEQ multiplex PCR, while the TCRdb copy is restricted to in-frame clones and leaves out a portion. The sample consists of some 140,000 clones, 91% of them appearing once. Material: peripheral blood, obtained 28 days after the second AZD1222 dose. These TCRs come from an adult who received the AZD1222 COVID-19 vaccine.

This clone was picked up one time. The chain combines TRBV11-2 with TRBJ1-2; D perhaps matches TRBD1 (5 bases). The V and J ends lost 1 base and 3 bases respectively, with 6 bases between them. Germline V lookup: CDR1 SGHAT, CDR2 FQNNGV. This CDR3 has 13 residues. CDR3 sequence (DNA): TGTGCCAGCAGCTTAGCGACAGACTATGGCTACACCTTC. Protein product: CASSLATDYGYTF.

This clone was observed once. The V call is TRBV2, the J call TRBJ2-2; perhaps D is TRBD1 or TRBD2 (5 bases each). This CDR3 has 16 residues. CDR1 and CDR2 from the germline V gene are SNHLY and FYNNEI. Trimming removed 3 bases at V and 1 base at J, with 12 bases between. CDR3 bases: TGTGCCAGCAGTGAGATTGGTGGGGGGAACACCGGGGAGCTGTTTTTT. This translates into CASSEIGGGNTGELFF.

The chain combines TRBV5-1 with TRBJ1-1; a possible D gene is TRBD1 (6 bases). The CDR3 loop spans 14 amino acids. Germline V gene data show CDR1 as SGHRS and CDR2 as YFSETQ. The V and J ends lost 4 bases and 0 bases respectively, with 10 bases between them. Written as DNA, the CDR3 is TGCGCCAGCAGCCCACGGACAGTGAACACTGAAGCTTTCTTT. It encodes CASSPRTVNTEAFF.

This rearrangement joins TRBV6-5 to TRBJ2-7; D uncertain. The germline CDR1 and CDR2 sequences are MNHEY and SVGAGI. CDR3 length: 12 residues. The V end was cut by 4 bases, the J end by 7 bases, with 11 bases between. CDR3 nucleotides: TGTGCCAGCAGTTCCACACGCTTGGAGCAGTACTTC. Translating gives CASSSTRLEQYF.

This chain joins TRBV24-1 and TRBJ1-1; D is perhaps TRBD1 (6 bases). Between the trimmed V and J ends, which lost 7 bases and 1 base, there was a span of 9 bases. This CDR3 comprises 13 residues. Germline-derived CDR1 and CDR2 are KGHDR and SFDVKD. The CDR3: CATRQGPNTEAFF. CDR3 DNA sequence: TGTGCCACCAGACAGGGACCGAACACTGAAGCTTTCTTT.

The genes are TRBV11-2 and TRBJ1-1, with 7 bases lining up with TRBD1. Per the germline V gene, CDR1 is SGHAT and CDR2 is FQNNGV. The CDR3 has 14 residues. V lost 4 bases and J lost 3; bases outside the gene matches: 5. In DNA form, the CDR3 reads TGTGCCAGCAGCTCTACGACAGGGTACACTGAAGCTTTCTTT. This translates into CASSSTTGYTEAFF.

The V call is TRBV6-6, the J call TRBJ2-5; 8 nucleotides match TRBD2. Germline values: CDR1 MNHNY, CDR2 SVGAGI (reference sequence). The CDR3 is made up of 16 amino acids. The junction had 9 bases not matched to a gene; V was cut back by 4 bases and J by 2 bases. The CDR3 region has the DNA TGTGCCAGCAGTTTCCTTAGCGGGATTGATCAAGAGACCCAGTACTTC. It encodes CASSFLSGIDQETQYF.

This chain connects TRBV4-1 to TRBJ2-1; D not resolved. Trimming shortened V by 0 bases and J by 4 bases, and 13 bases separated the two germline ends. Per germline, CDR1 MGHRA and CDR2 YSYEKL. The CDR3 covers 16 residues. The DNA for the CDR3 is TGCGCCAGCAGCCAAGAGTTACAGCAACCTTACAATGAGCAGTTCTTC. This sequence encodes CASSQELQQPYNEQFF.

The genes are TRBV6-6 and TRBJ2-2; 7 bases line up with TRBD2. Losses at the gene ends were 10 bases for V and 6 bases for J; bases not matched to a gene: 8. Germline values: CDR1 MNHNY, CDR2 SVGAGI (reference sequence). This CDR3 is 13 amino acids long. As DNA, the CDR3 is TGTGCCACATGGGAGGGGAGTCCCGGGGAGCTGTTTTTT. Residues: CATWEGSPGELFF.